This TCR beta chain is from a study of T cell responses to AZD1222 COVID-19 vaccine. Method: immunoSEQ multiplex PCR; TCRdb's copy keeps in-frame clones and lacks some. This sample yields tens of thousands of clones, of which over 75% are seen a single time; less than 25% belongs to the top ten. V was pared by 1 base and J by 7 bases, with 1 base of the junction left unmatched. CDR3 size: 13 residues. Germline CDR1 SGHAT, CDR2 FQNNGV. Sample: peripheral blood, taken on day 0 of AZD1222 vaccination. The source is an adult in good health. This chain joins TRBV11-2 and TRBJ2-1; 7 bases match TRBD1. In DNA form, the CDR3 reads TGTGCCAGCAGCTTAGCACAGGGGAATGAGCAGTTCTTC. This codes for CASSLAQGNEQFF. Complete variable domain (other parts from reference TRBV11-2 and TRBJ2-1): EAGVAQSPRYKIIEKRQSVAFWCNPISGHATLYWYQQILGQGPKLLIQFQNNGVVDDSQLPKDRFSAERLKGVDSTLKIQPAKLEDSAVYLCASSLAQGNEQFFGPGTRLTVL.